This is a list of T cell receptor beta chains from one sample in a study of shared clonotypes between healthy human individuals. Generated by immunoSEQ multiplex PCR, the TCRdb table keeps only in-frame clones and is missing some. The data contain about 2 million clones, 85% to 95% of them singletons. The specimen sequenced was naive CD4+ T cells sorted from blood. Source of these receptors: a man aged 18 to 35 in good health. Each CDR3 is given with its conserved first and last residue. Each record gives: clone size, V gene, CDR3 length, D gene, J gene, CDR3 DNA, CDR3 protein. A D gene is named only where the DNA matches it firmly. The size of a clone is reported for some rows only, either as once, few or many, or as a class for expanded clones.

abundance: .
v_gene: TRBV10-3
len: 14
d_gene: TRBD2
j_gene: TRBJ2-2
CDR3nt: TGTGCCAGCTCCCTAGCGGAGCTCACCGGGGAGCTGTTTTTT
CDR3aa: CASSLAELTGELFF

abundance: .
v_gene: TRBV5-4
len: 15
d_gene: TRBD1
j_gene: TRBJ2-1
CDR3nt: TGTGCCAGCAGCCTAACGACAGGGAGCTACAATGAGCAGTTCTTC
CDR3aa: CASSLTTGSYNEQFF

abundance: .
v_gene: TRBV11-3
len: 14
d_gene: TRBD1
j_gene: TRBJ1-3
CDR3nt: TGTGCCAGCAGCTTGACAGGGTCTGGAAACACCATATATTTT
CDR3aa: CASSLTGSGNTIYF

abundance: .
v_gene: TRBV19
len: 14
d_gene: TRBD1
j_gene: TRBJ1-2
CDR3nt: TGTGCCACCTTCACAGGGGGGTCCGACTATGGCTACACCTTC
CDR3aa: CATFTGGSDYGYTF

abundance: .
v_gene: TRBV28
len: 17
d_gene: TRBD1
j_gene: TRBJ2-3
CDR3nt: TGTGCCAGCAGTTCCTATGGACAGGGCCTGGGCACAGATACGCAGTATTTT
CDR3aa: CASSSYGQGLGTDTQYF

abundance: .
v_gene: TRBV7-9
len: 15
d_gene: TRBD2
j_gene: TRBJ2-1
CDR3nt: TGTGCCAGCAGCTCCTTGGCGGGAGAATACAATGAGCAGTTCTTC
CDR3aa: CASSSLAGEYNEQFF

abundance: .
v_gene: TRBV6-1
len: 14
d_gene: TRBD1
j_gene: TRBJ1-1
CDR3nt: TGTGCCAGCAGTGAAGCCTTCGGGACAGCTAAAGCTTTCTTT
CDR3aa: CASSEAFGTAKAFF

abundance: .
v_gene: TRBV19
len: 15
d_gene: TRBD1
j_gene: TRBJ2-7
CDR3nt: TGTGCCAGTAGTATAACAGGGGAACGCTCCTACGAGCAGTACTTC
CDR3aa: CASSITGERSYEQYF

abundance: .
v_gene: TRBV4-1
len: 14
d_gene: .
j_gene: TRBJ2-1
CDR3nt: TGCGCCAGCAGCCAAGATCTTGCGTCCAGTGAGCAGTTCTTC
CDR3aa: CASSQDLASSEQFF

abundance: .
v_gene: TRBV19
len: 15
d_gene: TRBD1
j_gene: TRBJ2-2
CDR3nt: TGTGCCAGTCGATCGGGACAGAAGAACACCGGGGAGCTGTTTTTT
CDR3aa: CASRSGQKNTGELFF

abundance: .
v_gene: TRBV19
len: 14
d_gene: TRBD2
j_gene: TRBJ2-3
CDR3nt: TGTGCCAGTTCACGGGGACTAGCGGGGGGAACGCAGTATTTT
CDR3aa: CASSRGLAGGTQYF

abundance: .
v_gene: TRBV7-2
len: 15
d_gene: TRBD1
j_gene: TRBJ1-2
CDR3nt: TGTGCCAGCAGCTTAGACGTCGGGACAGTTTATGGCTACACCTTC
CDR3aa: CASSLDVGTVYGYTF

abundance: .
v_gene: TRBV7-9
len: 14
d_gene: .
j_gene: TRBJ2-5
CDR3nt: TGTGCCAGCAGCCGACGGACAGAACAAGAGACCCAGTACTTC
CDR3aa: CASSRRTEQETQYF

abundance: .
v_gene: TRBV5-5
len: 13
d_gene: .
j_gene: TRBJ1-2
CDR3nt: TGTGCCAGCAGCTTGGCTGGGAACTATGGCTACACCTTC
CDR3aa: CASSLAGNYGYTF

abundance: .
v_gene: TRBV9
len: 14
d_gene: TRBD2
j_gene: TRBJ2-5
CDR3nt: TGTGCCAGCAGCGTAGGTCTAGCGGAAGAGACCCAGTACTTC
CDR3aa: CASSVGLAEETQYF

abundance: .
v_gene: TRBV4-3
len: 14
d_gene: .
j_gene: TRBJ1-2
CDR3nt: TGCGCCAGCAGCCAAGATCCAGTACTTGGCGGCTACACCTTC
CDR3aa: CASSQDPVLGGYTF

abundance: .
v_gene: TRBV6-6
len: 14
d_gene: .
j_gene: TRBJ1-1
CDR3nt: TGTGCCAGCAGTTTCTTCGCCCAGAATCCTGAAGCTTTCTTT
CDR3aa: CASSFFAQNPEAFF

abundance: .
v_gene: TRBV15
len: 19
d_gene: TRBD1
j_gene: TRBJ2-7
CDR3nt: TGTGCCACCAGCAGAGGAGGTGGCCTAGGGACAGGGGGCTCCTACGAGCAGTACTTC
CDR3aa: CATSRGGGLGTGGSYEQYF

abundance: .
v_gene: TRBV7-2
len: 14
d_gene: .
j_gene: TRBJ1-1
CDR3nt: TGTGCCAGCAGCTATCGGACGGTGAACACTGAAGCTTTCTTT
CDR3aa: CASSYRTVNTEAFF

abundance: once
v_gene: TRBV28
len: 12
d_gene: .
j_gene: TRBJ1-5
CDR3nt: TGTGCCAGCAGTTCCGGCCCCCAGCCCCAGCATTTT
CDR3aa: CASSSGPQPQHF

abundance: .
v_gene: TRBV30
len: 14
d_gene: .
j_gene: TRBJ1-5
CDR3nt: TGTGCCTGGACCGGGGCGGATAGCAATCAGCCCCAGCATTTT
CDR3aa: CAWTGADSNQPQHF

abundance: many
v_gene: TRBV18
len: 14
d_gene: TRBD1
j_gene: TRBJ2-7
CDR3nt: TGTGCCAGCTCACCCTACTCGACAGGGTCCGAGCAGTACTTC
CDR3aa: CASSPYSTGSEQYF

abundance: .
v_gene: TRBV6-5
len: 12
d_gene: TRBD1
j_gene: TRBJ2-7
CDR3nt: TGTGCCAGCAGCCGACAGGGGCACGAGCAGTACTTC
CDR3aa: CASSRQGHEQYF

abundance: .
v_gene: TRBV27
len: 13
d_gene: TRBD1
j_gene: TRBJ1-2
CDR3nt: TGTGCCAGCAGTATCCGGGACAGCTATGGCTACACCTTC
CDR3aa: CASSIRDSYGYTF

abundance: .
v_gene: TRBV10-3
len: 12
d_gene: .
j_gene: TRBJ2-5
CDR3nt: TGTGCCATCAGTGGCAGCAAAGAGACCCAGTACTTC
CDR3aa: CAISGSKETQYF

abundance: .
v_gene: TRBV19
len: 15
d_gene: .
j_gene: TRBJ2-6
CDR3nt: TGTGCCAGTAGTCCTCAGGGGACTGGGGCCAACGTCCTGACTTTC
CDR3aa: CASSPQGTGANVLTF

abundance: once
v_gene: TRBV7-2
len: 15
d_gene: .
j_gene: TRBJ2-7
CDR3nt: TGTGCCAGCAGCTTAAGTTCGACTAGCTCCTACGAGCAGTACTTC
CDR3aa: CASSLSSTSSYEQYF

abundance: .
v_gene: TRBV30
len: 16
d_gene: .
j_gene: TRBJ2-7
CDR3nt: TGTGCCTGGAGTGTAAGTCTCGGCCGAGGGGCTTACGAGCAGTACTTC
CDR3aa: CAWSVSLGRGAYEQYF

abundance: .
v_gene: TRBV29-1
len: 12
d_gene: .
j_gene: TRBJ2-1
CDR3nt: TGCAGCGTTGAAGACCCCCGTCGGGAGCAGTTCTTC
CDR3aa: CSVEDPRREQFF